This T cell receptor (beta chain) is drawn from a study of vaccination and CD4 T cells after COVID-19 (dated by TCRdb to between 2022 and 2023). Study-wide context: SARS-CoV-2 positivity had been established in the convalescent patients by nasal swab PCR, and mild disease was recorded in about 9 of these patients and severe disease in one. Post-vaccine blood samples were taken a median of 72 days after the second vaccine dose, with a range of 14 to 241 days. Post-COVID blood samples from convalescent patients were collected a median of roughly 100 days after diagnosis, with a range of roughly 30 to 170 days. In control cultures, a CEFX viral epitope pool was used as positive control, an HIV-1 Nef peptide pool was used as negative control, or no peptide was added. In roughly eleven COVID-19 convalescent patients and a handful of infection-naive healthy vaccine recipients, the spike-specific CD4+ TCR repertoire before mRNA vaccination was compared with the repertoire after mRNA vaccination. The convalescent cohort included six males and four females, with two Hispanic individuals, seven Caucasians, two Asians and one multiracial person. Overlapping spike peptide pools from SARS-CoV-2 and from the common cold coronaviruses HCoV-NL63, HCoV-OC43 and HCoV-229E were used as culture stimuli. Participants got two doses of the Pfizer-BioNTech BNT162b2 vaccine (n=8) or two doses of the Moderna mRNA-1273 vaccine (n=2). General findings and caveats noted by the study authors: Only a relatively small number of convalescent patients were included in the study, and early timepoints following natural infection were not analyzed. An increase in the median number of SARS-CoV-2-reactive clonotypes from 20 to 25 after infection to 38 after vaccination was observed, but the change was not found to be significant. In convalescent patients, nearly all vaccine-specific clones (304 of 307) were found to be mono-reactive for SARS-CoV-2 spike rather than cross-reactive with common cold coronaviruses. In convalescent patients, a median roughly 86% of post-vaccine SARS-CoV-2-reactive clones were detected only after vaccination, suggesting vaccine-specific priming.

Receptors were amplified or captured by PCR. At the Johns Hopkins FTIC core, DNA from the cultured CD4+ T cells underwent TCR sequencing with the Oncomine TCR Beta short-read assay. The QIAamp micro DNA kit was used to extract genomic DNA from the cultured CD4+ T cells. Oncomine TCR Beta libraries from cultured CD4+ T cells were pooled using unique dual indexes and sequenced on an Illumina iSeq 100. In the source study's methods: Non-productive sequences were removed, and CDR3s not starting with C, not ending with F or W, or shorter than 7 amino acids were discarded. The MANAFEST web application was used to identify antigen-specific clonotypes by comparing peptide-stimulated wells against reference wells and other culture wells. Positive clones required FDR below 0.05, an odds ratio above 5, and productive frequency above 0.1% in at least two of three replicate wells. Clonotypes that were significantly expanded in both SARS-CoV-2 spike wells and at least one common cold coronavirus spike condition were defined as cross-reactive. Similarity between CDR3 sequences was evaluated in R version 3.6.1 using Levenshtein distances (stringdist) and unrooted phylogenetic trees (ape). TCRdb redid the processing of the public reads, applying fastp at Q25 and MiXCR, and retained in-frame beta chains. Each entry merges the rows of one CDR3 protein and shows their most common DNA and genes. None of the V and J calls come from the authors' own analysis; TCRdb made them. The sample profile shows around 17,000 distinct CDR3 sequences; about 61% of them were found once. The top ten clonotypes cover around 11% of the sample.

For CDR1 and CDR2, the germline V gene lists SGHRS and YFSETQ. After removal of 7 bases from V and 2 bases from J, the junction retains 7 bases not matched to a gene. From its cysteine to its phenylalanine, the CDR3 spans 14 amino acids. Kept here is only the CDR3 DNA, which spans 42 bases and is read in frame from base 1. Remarks on this clonotype: What antigen it recognizes has not been identified. No much larger clone is present one base from it, and per-base qualities are unavailable.

Read against the paper, the sample's treatment or condition label means: roughly 10-day PBMC culture with coronavirus spike peptide pools or control peptides (ViraFEST assay). The ViraFEST assay, used in the study, expanded antigen-specific T cells with peptide pools and then identified the expanded clonotypes through TCR sequencing. The positive SARS-CoV-2 PCR tests of the convalescent patients were dated from March to December 2020, before the Alpha, Beta and Delta variants emerged in the United States. PBMCs were cultured at roughly 1.8 million per well in IMDM supplemented with roughly 5.2% human AB serum and 8.5 to 10 IU/ml IL-2, with approximately 9.2 ug/ml peptide pools added. Half of the culture medium was replaced with fresh IL-2-containing medium on days 3 and 7. Once the cells had been in culture for 9 to 10 days, the EasySep CD4+ T cell isolation kit was used to isolate CD4+ T cells by negative selection. PBMCs were separated from whole blood using Ficoll-Paque Plus gradient centrifugation and then either used fresh or cryopreserved at -140C. Each culture condition was generally run in triplicate wells.

The sequence was obtained from a human donor who had recovered from COVID-19. The sequenced material came from CD4+ T cells from blood, cultured in vitro. The sequence links TRBV5-1 to TRBJ1-2; TRBD1 agrees with 8 junctional bases. The DNA sequence reads TGCGCCAGCGCTGTCGGGGACAGGAACTATGGCTACACCTTC. Translated, it reads CASAVGDRNYGYTF.